One T cell receptor (beta chain) is described in this entry. This receptor's antigen is unknown. Within one base of it there is no much larger clone, and no base qualities were kept. The CDR3 regions of human TCRbeta chains were analyzed by immunosequencing. The paper's processing steps were these. TCRs in the repertoires were compared against a reference library of SARS-CoV-2-specific TCRs that had been generated with the MIRA antigen-specificity platform. Breadth was defined as the fraction of unique TCRs that were SARS-CoV-2-associated. Depth was defined as the fraction of total T cells that were SARS-CoV-2-associated. Using the MIRA data, every spike-specific TCR was mapped to the spike region that the TCR reacted to and assigned to either a CD4 or a CD8 class. Log10-transformed breadth and depth values were compared by one-way ANOVA with Sidak's multiple comparisons tests. TCRdb took over this immuneACCESS table, retaining in-frame rearrangements with V and J assigned. Such tables are incomplete; in checked studies, under half of the missing clones stem from an unresolved V gene, and the remainder is unexplained. The V and J calls and clone size come from that table; D and trimming were worked out from the DNA. Across this sample there are approximately 94,000 clones, with about 87% seen only once. More than 3.5% of the sample is held by the ten biggest clonotypes.

The germline V gene sets CDR1 to SGHRS and CDR2 to YFSETQ. Relative to germline, V is 2 bases shorter and J is 2 bases shorter, with 11 bases between their ends. From its cysteine to its phenylalanine, the CDR3 spans 15 amino acids. Only the CDR3 region is kept as DNA, spanning 45 bases read in frame from base 1. This record belongs to a study of T cell responses to AZD1222 COVID-19 vaccine (dated by TCRdb to the early 2020s). Background for the entire study: TCR sequencing was performed for 230 to 250 trial participants, of whom roughly 200 were given two doses of AZD1222 and around 25 were given two doses of MenACWY control vaccine. Trial participants were enrolled by age into 18-55, 56-69 and 70-plus year subgroups, with about 150, 28 and 57 TCR-sequenced participants respectively. Results and caveats for the whole study, not just this receptor: Participants were mostly white British, with more females than males. The authors suggested clonal diversity may have been underestimated. Nearly half of unique spike-specific TCRs reportedly recognized epitopes outside regions mutated in the B.1.351 and B.1.1.7 variants. Because no samples from the day 14 peak response were available, repertoires could be characterized only after the peak T cell response. The 56-69-year group was small, and its depth increase did not reach significance, likely because of low power. Spike-specific TCR breadth and depth rose significantly after two AZD1222 doses compared with day 0 and with MenACWY recipients. Conclusions about previously exposed vaccinees were limited because only six AZD1222 recipients were SARS-CoV-2 seropositive at baseline. CD4 TCRs associated with the vaccine covered the entire spike protein, and the dominant responses were in regions 160-218 and 743-854.

This specimen's time point label, per the study, means: baseline before first vaccination. In light of the paper, this sample's treatment or condition label describes: meningococcal conjugate vaccine given as trial control. Vaccinee samples came from UK trials COV001 and COV002, including a single-blind randomized controlled phase 2/3 trial of AZD1222 (ChAdOx1 nCoV-19) in healthy adults. For TCRbeta chain sequencing, PBMC samples were collected from trial participants at day 0 and at day 28 after the second dose. Sample: peripheral blood, taken on day 0 of MenACWY control vaccination. The sequence joins TRBV5-1 to TRBJ1-3; TRBD1 is possibly the D segment (5 matching bases). This TCR was recovered from an adult in good health. In nucleotides, the sequence is TGCGCCAGCAGCTTTACGGGGGAGACTGGAAACACCATATATTTT. This is translated as CASSFTGETGNTIYF.